This T cell receptor beta chain derives from a study of blood T cell repertoires in COVID-19. The wider study: Whether acute or convalescent, the COVID-19 samples came from the United States, Italy and Spain. The analysed material was cDNA or gDNA that came from T cells, B-cell-depleted T cells, or PBMCs.

Authors' processing steps: Estimated nucleated cell counts came from reference gene primer amplification. Clones were read by immunoSEQ multiplex PCR, and TCRdb kept only the in-frame ones, dropping some. Clone size and V and J calls were adopted from that table, with D and trimming inferred from the DNA. The data contain around 130,000 clones, approximately 81% of them singletons. The V end was cut by 3 bases, the J end by 7 bases, with 12 bases between. The CDR3 covers 13 residues. Specimen: peripheral blood. This TCR derives from a man in his sixties with acute or convalescent COVID-19. The chain has TRBV12-3 or TRBV12-4 and TRBJ1-1, with D perhaps matching TRBD1 (5 bases). The DNA for the CDR3 is TGTGCCAGCAGTTTCCTCTGGCAGGGTGAAGCTTTCTTT. Its translation is CASSFLWQGEAFF.